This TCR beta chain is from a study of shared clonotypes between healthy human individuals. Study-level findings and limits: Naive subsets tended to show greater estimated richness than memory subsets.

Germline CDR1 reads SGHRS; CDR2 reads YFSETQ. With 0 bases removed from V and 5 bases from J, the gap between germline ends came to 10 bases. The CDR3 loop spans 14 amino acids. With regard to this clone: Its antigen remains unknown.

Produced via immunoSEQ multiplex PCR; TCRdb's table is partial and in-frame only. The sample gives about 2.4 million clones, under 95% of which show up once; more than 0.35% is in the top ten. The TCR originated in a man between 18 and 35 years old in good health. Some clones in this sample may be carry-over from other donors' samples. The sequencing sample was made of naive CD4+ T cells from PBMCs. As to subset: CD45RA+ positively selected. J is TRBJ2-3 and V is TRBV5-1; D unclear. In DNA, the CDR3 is TGCGCCAGCAGCTTGGTCGCTGGGGAAGATACGCAGTATTTT. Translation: CASSLVAGEDTQYF. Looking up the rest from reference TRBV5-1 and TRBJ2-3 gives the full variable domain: KAGVTQTPRYLIKTRGQQVTLSCSPISGHRSVSWYQQTPGQGLQFLFEYFSETQRNKGNFPGRFSGRQFSNSRSEMNVSTLELGDSALYLCASSLVAGEDTQYFGPGTRLTVL.